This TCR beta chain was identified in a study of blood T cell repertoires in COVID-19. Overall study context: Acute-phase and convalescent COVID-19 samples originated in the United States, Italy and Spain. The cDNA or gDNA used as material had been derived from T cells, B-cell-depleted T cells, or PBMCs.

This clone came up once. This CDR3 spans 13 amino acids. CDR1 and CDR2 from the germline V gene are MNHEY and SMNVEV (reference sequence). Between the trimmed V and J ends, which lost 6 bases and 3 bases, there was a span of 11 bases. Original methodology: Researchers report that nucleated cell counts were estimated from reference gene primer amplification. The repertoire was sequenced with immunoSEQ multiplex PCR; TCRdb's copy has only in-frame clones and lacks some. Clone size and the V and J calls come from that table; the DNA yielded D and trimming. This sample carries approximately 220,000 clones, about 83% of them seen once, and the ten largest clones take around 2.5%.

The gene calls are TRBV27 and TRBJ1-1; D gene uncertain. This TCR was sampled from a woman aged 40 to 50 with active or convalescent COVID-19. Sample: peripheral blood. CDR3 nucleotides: TGTGCCAGCAGGTTGGGCCTTGACACTGAAGCTTTCTTT. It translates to CASRLGLDTEAFF.